The 25 T cell receptor beta chains listed next were all sequenced from one sample in a study of blood T cell repertoires in COVID-19. Measured with immunoSEQ multiplex PCR; TCRdb has only the in-frame clones, and not every one. This table holds some 44,000 clones, roughly 92% found once. The sample consisted of peripheral blood. The receptors here all came from a man aged 45 to 65 with active COVID-19.

J is TRBJ2-7 and V is TRBV18, with D possibly matching TRBD1 (7 bases). The germline CDR1 and CDR2 sequences are KGHSH and LQKENI. Trimming shortened V by 5 bases and J by 3 bases, and 14 bases separated the two germline ends. This CDR3 comprises 14 residues. The chain's CDR3 is CASSGGTANYEQYF. The CDR3 coding sequence is TGTGCCAGCTCAGGAGGGACAGCGAACTACGAGCAGTACTTC.

V gene TRBV6-1 combines with J gene TRBJ2-7, with D possibly TRBD2 on 6 matching bases. V lost 0 bases to trimming and J lost 9 bases, with 9 bases between them. Germline CDR1 reads MNHNS; CDR2 reads SASEGT. CDR3 size: 12 residues. CDR3 region: CASSEATRVQYF. The CDR3 nucleotides are TGTGCCAGCAGTGAAGCGACTAGGGTGCAGTACTTC.

The chain uses TRBV3-1 (or the pseudogene TRBV3-2) and TRBJ1-6; no reliable D call. The CDR3 length is 14 residues. CDR1 is LGHDT, CDR2 YNNKEL, per germline (reference sequence). Trimming cost V 1 base and J 13 bases, with 14 bases left between them. CDR3 bases: TGTGCCAGCAGCCAAGGCGGCAGTTCGTCGCCCCTCCACTTT. This translates into CASSQGGSSSPLHF.

This chain joins TRBV6-5 and TRBJ1-1; 9 bases are shared with TRBD1. The trim removed 2 bases at V and 3 bases at J, leaving 4 bases unmatched. The CDR3 runs 15 residues. Germline V gene data show CDR1 as MNHEY and CDR2 as SVGAGI. The CDR3 DNA reads TGTGCCAGCAGTTACCAAGACAGGGGGGACACTGAAGCTTTCTTT. Protein sequence: CASSYQDRGDTEAFF.

The V and J genes are TRBV7-8 and TRBJ2-7; tentative D call: TRBD2 (6 bases). CDR1 and CDR2 from the germline V gene are SGHVS and FQNEAQ. The CDR3 is made up of 15 amino acids. The V and J ends lost 5 bases and 2 bases respectively, with 16 bases between them. The CDR3 here is CASSGTVSQAYEQYF. DNA of the CDR3: TGTGCCAGCAGCGGGACTGTGTCTCAAGCCTACGAGCAGTACTTC.

The V call is TRBV7-2, the J call TRBJ2-5; possible D gene TRBD1, 6 bases. V lost 1 base and J lost 5, with 11 bases in between. Germline CDR1 reads SGHTA; CDR2 reads FQGNSA. The CDR3 contains 14 residues. The CDR3: CASSLVSGDETQYF. The CDR3, as DNA: TGTGCCAGCAGCTTAGTGTCAGGGGATGAGACCCAGTACTTC. Full variable domain (missing parts from reference TRBV7-2 and TRBJ2-5): GAGVSQSPSNKVTEKGKDVELRCDPISGHTALYWYRQSLGQGLEFLIYFQGNSAPDKSGLPSDRFSAERTGGSVSTLTIQRTQQEDSAVYLCASSLVSGDETQYFGPGTRLLVL.

This clone was counted a single time. This chain joins TRBV23-1 and TRBJ1-1; D is perhaps TRBD1 (5 bases). TRBV23-1 is annotated as an ORF whose role is uncertain. Trimming removed 3 bases at V and 6 bases at J, with 14 bases between. This CDR3 is built from 14 residues. As DNA, the CDR3 is TGCGCCAGCAGTCATGGGAGGGGTATCGCTGAAGCTTTCTTT. This gives the protein CASSHGRGIAEAFF.

CDR3 amino acids: CASSPRQDNYGYTF. The CDR3 nucleotides read TGTGCCAGCAGCCCCCGACAGGATAACTATGGCTACACCTTC. This chain joins TRBV7-9 and TRBJ1-2, with D possibly being TRBD1 (6 bases). Germline CDR1 reads SEHNR; CDR2 reads FQNEAQ (reference sequence). Trimming shortened V by 5 bases and J by 1 base, and 11 bases separated the two germline ends. The CDR3 loop spans 14 amino acids.

The gene calls are TRBV13 and TRBJ2-7, with a possible D match to TRBD2 (6 bases). Trimming cost V 2 bases and J 7 bases, with 21 bases left between them. The CDR3 covers 16 residues. Per the germline V gene, CDR1 is PRHDT and CDR2 is FYEKMQ (reference sequence). CDR3 nucleotides: TGTGCCAGCAGCTTACAGTCAGGGCTGGCTGGAGGGGAGCAGTACTTC. Translation: CASSLQSGLAGGEQYF.

The CDR3 region is CASNKRTSGNYEQFF. DNA of the CDR3: TGTGCCAGTAATAAACGGACTAGCGGGAACTATGAGCAGTTCTTC. V and J are TRBV19 and TRBJ2-1; 12 bases agree with TRBD2. The V and J ends lost 7 bases and 8 bases, in that order; junction bases with no gene match: 9. The V gene's germline CDR1 is LNHDA and CDR2 SQIVND (reference sequence). The length of the CDR3 is 15 residues.

The chain links TRBV6-6 to TRBJ2-3; tentative D call: TRBD1 (6 bases). V shed 3 bases and J shed 4 bases, with 14 bases lying between them. CDR3 length: 15 residues. The germline gives CDR1 MNHNY, CDR2 SVGAGI (reference sequence). The CDR3 DNA sequence: TGTGCCAGCAGTTATGGTAGCGAGGGGGCAGATACGCAGTATTTT. This sequence encodes CASSYGSEGADTQYF.

The chain carries TRBV7-3 and TRBJ2-1, with D tentatively TRBD1 (6 bases). The CDR3 is 17 amino acids. With 5 bases removed from V and 0 bases from J, the gap between germline ends came to 17 bases. Germline-derived CDR1 and CDR2 are SGHTA and FQGTGA. CDR3 in amino acids: CASSQQDTGSSYNEQFF. The CDR3, as DNA: TGTGCCAGCAGCCAACAAGACACAGGGAGCTCCTACAATGAGCAGTTCTTC.

The chain uses TRBV5-5 and TRBJ1-1; 8 positions agree with TRBD1. The germline CDR1 and CDR2 sequences are SGHKS and YYEKEE (reference sequence). Trimming took 4 bases from V and 3 from J; bases not matched to a gene: 11. CDR3 length: 16 residues. The CDR3 bases are TGTGCCAGCAGCCCTGACAGGGGACGGGTGGACACTGAAGCTTTCTTT. It specifies CASSPDRGRVDTEAFF.

The V call is TRBV5-4, the J call TRBJ2-5; D gene uncertain. CDR1 and CDR2 from the germline V gene are SGHNT and YYREEE (reference sequence). The CDR3 consists of 13 residues. Deletions cut 0 bases from V and 7 bases from J, with 10 bases between. The CDR3 nucleotides are TGTGCCAGCAGCTTGGCGAGCCGTAGGACCCAGTACTTC. Translation: CASSLASRRTQYF.

The V gene is TRBV18, the J gene TRBJ1-3; 7 positions agree with TRBD1. With V trimmed by 4 bases and J by 0 bases, 6 bases remained unmatched. Germline loops: CDR1 KGHSH, CDR2 LQKENI. The CDR3 contains 16 residues. This chain's CDR3 is CASSQADRHSGNTIYF. As DNA, the CDR3 is TGTGCCAGCTCACAGGCGGACAGGCACTCTGGAAACACCATATATTTT.

The CDR3 loop is CATQGPGGVGELFF. Written as DNA, the CDR3 is TGTGCCACCCAAGGGCCGGGGGGTGTCGGGGAGCTGTTTTTT. The rearrangement links TRBV27 to TRBJ2-2; 7 nucleotides line up with TRBD2. The CDR3 length is 14 residues. Germline CDR1 is MNHEY and CDR2 is SMNVEV (reference sequence). V shed 10 bases and J 7 bases; nucleotides not matched to a gene: 12.

The V gene is TRBV6-6, the J gene TRBJ2-1; 8 bases line up with TRBD2. J gave up 4 bases and V 5 bases, and 13 bases lay outside the gene matches. The CDR3 is made up of 17 amino acids. Germline-derived CDR1 and CDR2 are MNHNY and SVGAGI (reference sequence). The CDR3, as DNA: TGTGCCAGCAGTCCCTCAACCGGGACTAGTACGTACAATGAGCAGTTCTTC. This sequence encodes CASSPSTGTSTYNEQFF.

The chain recombines TRBV19 with TRBJ2-5; 8 bases line up with TRBD2. Per germline, CDR1 LNHDA and CDR2 SQIVND (reference sequence). V gave up 1 base and J gave up 1 base; unmatched junction bases: 5. CDR3 size: 16 residues. This CDR3 reads CASSIVGTRLQETQYF. CDR3 sequence (DNA): TGTGCCAGTAGTATAGTGGGGACTAGACTCCAAGAGACCCAGTACTTC.

The chain is built from TRBV29-1 and TRBJ1-2; 12 bases are shared with TRBD1. The CDR3 covers 15 residues. Per the germline V gene, CDR1 is SQVTM and CDR2 is ANQGSEA. Losses at the gene ends were 7 bases for V and 4 bases for J; bases not matched to a gene: 10. The CDR3 nucleotides are TGCAGCGCCCAAAGGGGACAGGGGGCTAGCTATGGCTACACCTTC. It encodes CSAQRGQGASYGYTF.

This chain uses TRBV6-5 with TRBJ2-2, with D possibly being TRBD2 (6 bases). Germline CDR1 and CDR2: MNHEY and SVGAGI. V lost 4 bases to trimming and J lost 6 bases, with 12 bases between them. This CDR3 contains 14 residues. The CDR3 loop is CASSWDLGPGELFF. The DNA for the CDR3 is TGTGCCAGCAGTTGGGACTTGGGGCCCGGGGAGCTGTTTTTT.

The chain is built from TRBV5-4 and TRBJ2-3; 13 bases are a match to TRBD2. The CDR3 loop spans 14 amino acids. Germline values: CDR1 SGHNT, CDR2 YYREEE (reference sequence). The trim removed 0 bases at V and 11 bases at J, leaving 3 bases unmatched. Here the CDR3 reads CASSLAGTSGKQYF. The CDR3 DNA is TGTGCCAGCAGCTTGGCCGGGACTAGCGGGAAGCAGTATTTT.

The CDR3 here is CATSRDPSTGLGETQYF. In DNA form, the CDR3 reads TGTGCCACCAGCAGAGACCCCTCGACAGGGTTGGGAGAGACCCAGTACTTC. The V gene is TRBV15, the J gene TRBJ2-5, with 7 bases lining up with TRBD1. The CDR3 spans 17 residues. V lost 0 bases and J lost 4; bases outside the gene matches: 11. The germline gives CDR1 LNHNV, CDR2 YYDKDF (reference sequence).

The V gene is TRBV12-3 or TRBV12-4, the J gene TRBJ1-6, with unresolved D. The CDR3 is 13 amino acids. The V end was cut by 3 bases, the J end by 12 bases, with 12 bases between. The CDR3 DNA sequence: TGTGCCAGCAGTTTTGAGGCCCGCCAACCCCTCCACTTT. Protein: CASSFEARQPLHF.

The genes are TRBV28 and TRBJ1-2, with 7 bases matching TRBD1. This CDR3 has 15 residues. With V trimmed by 5 bases and J by 5 bases, 11 bases remained unmatched. CDR1 and CDR2 (germline): MDHEN, SYDVKM. CDR3 in DNA: TGTGCCAGCAGTCCCGGGGACAGCAGGTGGTATGGCTACACCTTC. Protein sequence: CASSPGDSRWYGYTF.

The chain combines TRBV7-2 with TRBJ1-2; TRBD1 might be the D (5 bases). Looked up from germline, CDR1 is SGHTA and CDR2 is FQGNSA. V lost 5 bases and J lost 8, with 15 bases in between. The CDR3 sequence is 13 residues long. The CDR3 loop reads CASSAGQGRGYTF. For the CDR3, the DNA is TGTGCCAGCAGCGCCGGGCAGGGTCGAGGCTACACCTTC.